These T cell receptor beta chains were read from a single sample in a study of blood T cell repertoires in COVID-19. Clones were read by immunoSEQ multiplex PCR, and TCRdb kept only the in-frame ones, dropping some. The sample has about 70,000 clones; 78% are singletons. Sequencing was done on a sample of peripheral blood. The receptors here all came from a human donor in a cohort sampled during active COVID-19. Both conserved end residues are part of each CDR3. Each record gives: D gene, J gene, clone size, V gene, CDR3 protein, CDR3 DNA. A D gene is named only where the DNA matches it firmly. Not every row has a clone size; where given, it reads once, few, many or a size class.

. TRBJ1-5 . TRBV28 CASSLLQRISNQPQHF TGTGCCAGCAGTTTATTACAAAGAATCAGCAATCAGCCCCAGCATTTT
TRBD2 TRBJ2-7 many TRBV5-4 CASSLATSGSIYEQYF TGTGCCAGCAGCTTGGCCACTAGCGGGAGCATCTACGAGCAGTACTTC
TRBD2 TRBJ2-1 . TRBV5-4 CASSLAASGLLNEQFF TGTGCCAGCAGCTTGGCTGCTAGCGGGTTGTTAAATGAGCAGTTCTTC
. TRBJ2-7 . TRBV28 CASSLVGGQSFYEQYF TGTGCCAGCAGTTTGGTCGGTGGACAGTCCTTCTACGAGCAGTACTTC
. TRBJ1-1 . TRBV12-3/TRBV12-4 CASSSQMNTEAFF TGTGCCAGCAGTTCCCAGATGAACACTGAAGCTTTCTTT
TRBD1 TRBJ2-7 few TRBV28 CASSLRQGAGKQYF TGTGCCAGCAGTTTGAGACAGGGGGCAGGCAAGCAGTACTTC
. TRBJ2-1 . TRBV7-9 CASSLGAGYNEQFF TGTGCCAGCAGCTTAGGCGCCGGCTACAATGAGCAGTTCTTC
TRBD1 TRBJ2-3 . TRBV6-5 CASSYSARGRPDTQYF TGTGCCAGCAGTTACTCAGCCAGGGGGCGGCCAGATACGCAGTATTTT
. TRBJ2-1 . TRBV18 CASSPPSLNEQFF TGTGCCAGCTCACCACCTAGTTTAAATGAGCAGTTCTTC
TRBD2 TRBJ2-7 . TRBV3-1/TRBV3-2 CASSPGTSGSPRERYF TGTGCCAGCAGCCCCGGGACTAGCGGGAGTCCCCGAGAGCGGTACTTC
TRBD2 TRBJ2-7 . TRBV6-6 CASSNPGTRAYEQYF TGTGCCAGCAGTAACCCCGGGACTAGAGCGTACGAGCAGTACTTC
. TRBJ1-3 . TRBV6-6 CASSPGTTSSGNTIYF TGTGCCAGCAGTCCCGGGACAACCAGCTCTGGAAACACCATATATTTT
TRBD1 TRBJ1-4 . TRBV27 CASSPGTGRSKLFF TGTGCCAGCAGTCCAGGGACAGGGAGGAGCAAACTGTTTTTT
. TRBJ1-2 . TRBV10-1 CASSESGKDYGYTF TGCGCCAGCAGTGAATCAGGGAAGGACTATGGCTACACCTTC
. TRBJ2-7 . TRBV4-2 CASSQGAVARAREQYF TGTGCCAGCAGCCAAGGGGCTGTGGCGAGGGCTCGCGAGCAGTACTTC
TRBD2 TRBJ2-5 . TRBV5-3 CARSLVLAGDKETQYF TGTGCCAGAAGCTTGGTACTAGCGGGAGATAAGGAGACCCAGTACTTC
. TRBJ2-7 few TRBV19 CASTGPQGYEQYF TGTGCCAGTACCGGGCCCCAGGGCTACGAGCAGTACTTC
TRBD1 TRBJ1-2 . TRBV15 CATSRAGTGGGYGYTF TGTGCCACCAGCAGAGCCGGGACAGGGGGAGGCTATGGCTACACCTTC
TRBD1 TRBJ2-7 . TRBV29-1 CSVEDRQGAYEQYF TGCAGCGTTGAAGATCGCCAGGGGGCTTACGAGCAGTACTTC
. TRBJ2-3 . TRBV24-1 CATSSTDTQYF TGTGCCACCTCCTCCACAGATACGCAGTATTTT
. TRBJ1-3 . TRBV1 CTSSRKGTPGNTIYF TGCACCAGCAGCCGAAAAGGGACTCCTGGAAACACCATATATTTT
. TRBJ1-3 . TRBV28 CASSFHGNGPLGNTIYF TGTGCCAGCAGTTTCCACGGGAACGGGCCCCTGGGAAACACCATATATTTT
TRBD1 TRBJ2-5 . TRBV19 CASKPGQGKGTQYF TGTGCCAGTAAACCGGGACAGGGAAAGGGGACCCAGTACTTC
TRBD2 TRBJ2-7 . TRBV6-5 CASSYRGLAGVEQYF TGTGCCAGCAGTTACAGGGGACTAGCGGGAGTAGAGCAGTACTTC
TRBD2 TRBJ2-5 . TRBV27 CASSFGLAVLQETQYF TGTGCCAGCAGTTTTGGGCTAGCGGTACTTCAAGAGACCCAGTACTTC
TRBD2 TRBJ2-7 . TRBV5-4 CASSFGNSGRRRNEQYF TGTGCCAGCAGCTTTGGGAATAGCGGGAGAAGACGTAACGAGCAGTACTTC
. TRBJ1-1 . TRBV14 CASSQVGAWNTEAFF TGTGCCAGCAGCCAAGTAGGGGCCTGGAACACTGAAGCTTTCTTT
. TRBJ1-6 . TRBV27 CASSLVAPDNSPLHF TGTGCCAGCAGTTTAGTCGCGCCCGATAATTCACCCCTCCACTTT
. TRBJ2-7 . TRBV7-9 CASSQYRDSYEQYF TGTGCCAGCAGCCAGTACAGGGATTCCTACGAGCAGTACTTC
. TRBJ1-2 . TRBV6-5 CASKEGGRDGYTF TGTGCCAGCAAAGAGGGAGGGCGGGATGGCTACACCTTC
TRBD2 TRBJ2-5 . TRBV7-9 CASSLGTGTSGETQYF TGTGCCAGCAGCTTAGGCACCGGGACTAGCGGGGAGACCCAGTACTTC
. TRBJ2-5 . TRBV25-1 CASSYRGGTNQETQYF TGTGCCAGCTCCTACCGTGGGGGGACCAACCAAGAGACCCAGTACTTC
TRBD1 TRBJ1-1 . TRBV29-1 CSVETGVLNTEAFF TGCAGCGTTGAGACAGGGGTCCTGAACACTGAAGCTTTCTTT
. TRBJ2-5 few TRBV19 CASSIATQETQYF TGTGCCAGTAGTATAGCGACTCAAGAGACCCAGTACTTC
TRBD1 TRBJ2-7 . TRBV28 CASITTGATKSYEQYF TGTGCCAGCATTACAACAGGGGCTACCAAATCCTACGAGCAGTACTTC
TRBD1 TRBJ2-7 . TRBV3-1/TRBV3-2 CASSHPPGQGHEQYF TGTGCCAGCAGCCACCCACCGGGACAGGGCCACGAGCAGTACTTC
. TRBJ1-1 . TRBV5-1 CASSSPSRGAEAFF TGCGCCAGCAGCTCCCCCTCCAGGGGTGCTGAAGCTTTCTTT
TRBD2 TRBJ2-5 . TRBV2 CASSEAAGGGTQYF TGTGCCAGCAGTGAAGCCGCTGGGGGGGGGACCCAGTACTTC
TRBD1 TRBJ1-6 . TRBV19 CASTSRTGNSPLHF TGTGCCAGTACCTCAAGGACAGGGAATTCACCCCTCCACTTT
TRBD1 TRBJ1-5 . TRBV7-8 CASSNGQVPQPQHF TGTGCCAGCAGCAACGGACAGGTCCCTCAGCCCCAGCATTTT
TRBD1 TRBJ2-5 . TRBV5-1 CASSWTGGETQYF TGCGCCAGCAGCTGGACAGGGGGGGAGACCCAGTACTTC
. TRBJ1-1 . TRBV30 CAWGRRGNTEAFF TGTGCCTGGGGTAGGCGGGGGAACACTGAAGCTTTCTTT
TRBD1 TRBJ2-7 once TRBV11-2 CASSFGTADHYEQYF TGTGCCAGCAGCTTTGGGACAGCGGACCACTACGAGCAGTACTTC
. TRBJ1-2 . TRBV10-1 CASSVRRNYGYTF TGCGCCAGCAGTGTTCGGAGAAACTATGGCTACACCTTC
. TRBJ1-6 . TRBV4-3 CASSQGISLGSPLHF TGCGCCAGCAGCCAAGGCATATCTCTAGGTTCACCCCTCCACTTT
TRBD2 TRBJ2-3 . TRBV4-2 CASSQDRSSGSRADTQYF TGTGCCAGCAGCCAAGATCGTTCTAGCGGGAGTAGGGCAGATACGCAGTATTTT
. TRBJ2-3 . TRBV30 CAWLEGSGNTQYF TGTGCCTGGCTTGAAGGGTCAGGGAATACGCAGTATTTT
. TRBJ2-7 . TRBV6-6 CASSDDTSYEQYF TGTGCCAGCAGCGATGATACGAGCTACGAGCAGTACTTC
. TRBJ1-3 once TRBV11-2 CASSLNRDTIYF TGTGCCAGCAGCCTTAACCGGGACACCATATATTTT
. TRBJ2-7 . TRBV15 CATSSGGTVTVEQYF TGTGCCACCAGCAGTGGGGGGACCGTTACTGTCGAGCAGTACTTC
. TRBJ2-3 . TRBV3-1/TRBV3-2 CASSQEAAGDTQYF TGTGCCAGCAGCCAAGAGGCGGCGGGAGATACGCAGTATTTT
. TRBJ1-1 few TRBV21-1 CASSKEGRDRGTEAFF TGTGCCAGCAGCAAAGAAGGTAGGGACAGGGGCACTGAAGCTTTCTTT
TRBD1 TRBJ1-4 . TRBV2 CASSRTGGGFEKLFF TGTGCCAGCAGTCGGACAGGGGGAGGTTTTGAAAAACTGTTTTTT
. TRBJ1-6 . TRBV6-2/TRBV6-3 CASSLTDTNSPLHF TGTGCCAGCAGCTTGACAGATACCAATTCACCCCTCCACTTT
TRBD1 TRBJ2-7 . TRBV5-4 CASSPEGTGKYYEQYF TGTGCCAGCAGCCCCGAAGGGACAGGGAAATACTACGAGCAGTACTTC
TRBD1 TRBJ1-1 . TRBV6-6 CASSVTGDSTEAFF TGTGCCAGCAGCGTGACGGGGGACAGCACTGAAGCTTTCTTT
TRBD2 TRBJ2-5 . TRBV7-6 CASSLGGGLGQETQYF TGTGCCAGCAGCCTAGGTGGGGGACTAGGACAAGAGACCCAGTACTTC
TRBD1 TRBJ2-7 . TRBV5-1 CASSVPPGQGISYEQYF TGCGCCAGCAGCGTTCCTCCGGGACAGGGCATTTCCTACGAGCAGTACTTC
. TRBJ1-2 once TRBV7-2 CASSLRQGAGYTF TGTGCCAGCAGCTTAAGGCAGGGTGCTGGCTACACCTTC
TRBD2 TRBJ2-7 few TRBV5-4 CASSLQLLAGGEQYF TGTGCCAGCAGCTTGCAATTACTAGCGGGAGGAGAGCAGTACTTC